Listed below are T cell receptor beta chains from one sample, sequenced in a study of shared clonotypes between healthy human individuals. Only in-frame clones appear in the TCRdb table, and some are missing; sequencing was by immunoSEQ multiplex PCR. Of some 450,000 clones listed, around 77% are singletons. The sequencing sample was made of PBMCs. The receptors stem from a woman aged 40 to 49 in good health. Some clones in this sample may be carry-over from other donors' samples. Each CDR3 is given with its conserved first and last residue. A D gene is named only where the DNA matches it firmly.

>TRBJ2-3|TRBV9|NA
CASSALGISTDTQYF
TGTGCCAGCAGCGCCCTGGGTATTAGCACAGATACGCAGTATTTT
>TRBJ2-7|TRBV7-2|NA
CASSWLISSYEQYF
TGTGCCAGCAGCTGGCTAATTTCCTCCTACGAGCAGTACTTC
>TRBJ1-2|TRBV18|TRBD1
CASSPLRPGQYIPGYGYTF
TGTGCCAGCTCACCATTAAGACCGGGACAGTATATCCCCGGTTATGGCTACACCTTC
>TRBJ2-1|TRBV28|NA
CASSLGLGSTYNEQFF
TGTGCCAGCAGTCTGGGGCTAGGGAGCACCTACAATGAGCAGTTCTTC
>TRBJ1-4|TRBV19|TRBD1
CASGQGAGKLFF
TGTGCCAGTGGACAGGGGGCGGGCAAACTGTTTTTT
>TRBJ2-3|TRBV7-8|TRBD2
CASSSSGSTDTQYF
TGTGCCAGCAGCTCTAGCGGCTCCACAGATACGCAGTATTTT
>TRBJ1-3|TRBV9|TRBD1
CASSVQGQGVGNTIYF
TGTGCCAGCAGCGTTCAGGGACAGGGGGTAGGAAACACCATATATTTT
>TRBJ2-3|TRBV5-6|NA
CASSLAGVAPDTQYF
TGTGCCAGCAGCTTGGCCGGGGTAGCTCCAGATACGCAGTATTTT
>TRBJ2-7|TRBV23-1|NA
CARTPGTSYEQYF
TGCGCCAGGACGCCCGGGACCTCCTACGAGCAGTACTTC
>TRBJ1-2|TRBV6-6|NA
CASSYRAGYTF
TGTGCCAGCAGTTATAGGGCCGGCTACACCTTC
>TRBJ2-4|TRBV5-4|NA
CASSLRGPKNIQYF
TGTGCCAGCAGCTTGAGGGGTCCCAAAAACATTCAGTACTTC
>TRBJ2-5|TRBV7-2|TRBD2
CASRLAGGRVETQYF
TGTGCCAGCAGACTAGCGGGAGGTCGGGTGGAGACCCAGTACTTC
>TRBJ1-1|TRBV14|NA
CASSRGFGTEAFF
TGTGCCAGCAGCCGGGGCTTCGGCACTGAAGCTTTCTTT
>TRBJ2-6|TRBV29-1|NA
CSVGTSGANVLTF
TGCAGCGTTGGTACCTCTGGGGCCAACGTCCTGACTTTC
>TRBJ2-5|TRBV27|NA
CASSSIYGSQETQYF
TGTGCCAGCAGTTCCATTTATGGGAGTCAGGAGACCCAGTACTTC
>TRBJ1-1|TRBV7-9|TRBD1
CASSATGAEAFF
TGTGCCAGCAGCGCTACAGGGGCGGAAGCTTTCTTT